This T cell receptor (beta chain) comes out of a study of identifying expanded T cells in peripheral blood. Study observations and caveats: Clone count variance between approximately two-week samples rose with total template count. Differentially abundant clones: roughly 1.3 between replicates, about 16 at around 2 weeks, around 20 at four.

Healthy donors had no documented immune events, such as infections, while sampled. Sequencing was performed with immunoSEQ multiplex PCR; in TCRdb, only in-frame clones are kept and a portion is missing. The sample contains 120,000 or so clones, approximately 88% of which appear only once. Note on this clone: Its target is unknown.

The source is a person aged 18 to 70 in good health. The source material was blood.

CDR3 loop: CATSGGVGGTTYEQYF. CDR3 DNA: TGTGCCACCAGCGGGGGGGTTGGTGGCACCACGTACGAGCAGTACTTC. The V and J genes are TRBV15 and TRBJ2-7; 7 nucleotides match TRBD2. CDR1 is LNHNV, CDR2 YYDKDF, per germline (reference sequence). J was trimmed by 4 bases and V by 5 bases; bases with no gene match: 14. This CDR3 is 16 amino acids long.